This record covers a single T cell receptor beta chain. What this receptor recognizes is not known. A read error may produce the germline difference seen at one junction end. The sample belongs to a study of blood T cells in healthy people across ages (dated by TCRdb to about 2015). For the study in its entirety: In model experiments, template switching captured about one uniquely barcoded TCR beta cDNA molecule for every two T cells. The study measured age-related changes in TCR beta repertoire diversity using deep sequencing normalized with unique cDNA molecular identifiers. Four age groups were formed from the donors: young (average approximately 15 years), middle-aged (around 41), aged (around 68) and long-lived (roughly 88). Donors of different ages were randomly distributed across sequencing lanes to avoid experimental bias. The study analyzed two additional independent replicas of 1 million unique cDNA reads from the same blood draw for two donors, one aged 18 to 29 and one aged 80 or older.

The paper's findings and limits, for the study overall: Observed TCR beta diversity correlated strongly with the percentage of naive T cells measured by flow cytometry. Estimates of total diversity based on one million sequenced T cells were considered lower bounds and underestimates. Donor CMV infection status was unknown, potentially confounding age-related changes in expanded clonotypes. Observed TCR beta diversity per million T cells fell roughly linearly with age, and a significant reduction was already apparent by age approximately 41. The long-lived group showed more naive CD4+ T cells, fewer expanded clones and increased TCR diversity than the aged group, suggesting age selection. Since profiling was done on bulk unsorted PBMCs, naive and antigen-experienced compartments could not be conclusively compared.

Systemically healthy Caucasian individuals from Russia, about 38 in total and aged roughly 6 to 100 years, were included as donors. Approximately 9.3 milliliters of peripheral blood were collected from each donor into EDTA-treated Vacutainer tubes. Ficoll-Paque density-gradient centrifugation was used to isolate PBMCs, with at least 7 million obtained per sample. Trizol reagent was used to extract total RNA from PBMCs, with at least 5.5 micrograms per sample. For every donor, flow cytometry on a PBMC aliquot measured the percentage of naive CD45RAhigh/CD27high T cells. Reading from cysteine to phenylalanine, the CDR3 counts 13 amino acids. Only CDR3 DNA is held: 39 bases, read in frame from base 1. CDR1 is given as KGHSH and CDR2 as LQKENI, both from the germline V gene. Libraries came from 5' RACE. The instrument given in TCRdb is Illumina HiSeq 2500. A second PCR of about 6 to 11 cycles was run with a J-beta primer mix and a sample-barcoded 5' primer. Each TCR beta cDNA molecule received a unique molecular identifier from a template-switch 5' adaptor carrying 12 random nucleotides. Each sample yielded at least 3 million CDR3-containing paired-end reads. The Mint cDNA synthesis kit, primed by a TRBC-specific oligonucleotide, was used to synthesize first-strand cDNA from all RNA. After uracil-DNA glycosylase treatment, a first 18-cycle PCR used universal primers M1SS and BC2_uni_R on all cDNA. On the authors' methods: Normalization of each sample was performed by random selection of 1 million high-quality reads, each carrying a distinct molecular identifier. Reads sharing molecular identifiers were discarded rather than binned into consensus sequences. MiTCR, run with a Q25 quality threshold and the strictest error-elimination algorithm, handled CDR3 identification, clonotype clustering and error correction. Lower-bound total TCR beta diversity was estimated with a nonparametric unseen species model using Euler transformation. TCRdb cleaned the public reads at Q25 with fastp, built clones with MiXCR and kept in-frame beta chains. A single entry per CDR3 protein holds the most common genes and DNA from its merged rows. It is TCRdb's table, rather than the study itself, that gives the V and J calls and clone size. The sample table holds 700,000 to 800,000 distinct CDR3 sequences, of which roughly 44% were seen once. Of the sample, 20% to 25% is held by the ten largest clones.

Sequences were obtained from blood. This receptor was taken from a woman aged 60-70 years in good health. The chain was built from TRBV18 and TRBJ1-6; the D segment cannot be called with confidence. The CDR3 loop reads CASSPSVTSPHHF. The bases read TGTGCCAGCTCACCGTCGGTGACTTCACCCCACCACTTT.